This section outlines one TCR beta chain sequence together with its context. Vbeta (60) and Jbeta (13) primers were used in the PCR. Sequenced by immunoSEQ multiplex PCR; TCRdb stores in-frame clones only, minus some. The repertoire consists of about 190,000 clones, with 82% occurring once and the leading ten covering about 0.78%. The sample originates from a study of cytomegalovirus exposure and HLA in healthy donors. The CDR3 loop spans 14 amino acids. Per germline, CDR1 MNHEY and CDR2 SVGAGI. Deletions cut 4 bases from V and 1 base from J, with 11 bases between. Input material: PBMCs. The rearrangement links TRBV6-5 to TRBJ2-7; a possible D gene is TRBD1 (5 bases). The origin of this receptor is a woman aged 18-29 years in good health and CMV-seronegative. CDR3 DNA sequence: TGTGCCAGCAGTTTCGCAGGGATTTCCTACGAGCAGTACTTC. It yields the protein CASSFAGISYEQYF.